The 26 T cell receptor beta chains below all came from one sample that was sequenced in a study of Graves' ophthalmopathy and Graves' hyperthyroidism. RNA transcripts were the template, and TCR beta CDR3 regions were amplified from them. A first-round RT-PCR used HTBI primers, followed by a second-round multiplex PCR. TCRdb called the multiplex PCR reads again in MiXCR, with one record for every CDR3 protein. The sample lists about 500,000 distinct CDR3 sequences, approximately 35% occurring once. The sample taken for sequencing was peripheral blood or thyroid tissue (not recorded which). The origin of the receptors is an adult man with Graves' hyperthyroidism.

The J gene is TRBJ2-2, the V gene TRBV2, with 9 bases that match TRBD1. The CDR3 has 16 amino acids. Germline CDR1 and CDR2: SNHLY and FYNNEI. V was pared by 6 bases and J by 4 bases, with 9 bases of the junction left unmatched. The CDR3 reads CASSHEGTGLTGELFF. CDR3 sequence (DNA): TGTGCCAGCAGCCACGAAGGGACAGGGCTCACCGGGGAGCTGTTTTTT.

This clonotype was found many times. The CDR3 here is CASSLPYEQYF. For the CDR3, the DNA is TGTGCCAGCAGCCTTCCCTACGAGCAGTACTTC. The chain has TRBV9 and TRBJ2-7, with no clear D. Trimming took 4 bases from V and 2 from J, leaving 4 bases between them. CDR3 length equals 11 residues. Per the germline V gene, CDR1 is SGDLS and CDR2 is YYNGEE.

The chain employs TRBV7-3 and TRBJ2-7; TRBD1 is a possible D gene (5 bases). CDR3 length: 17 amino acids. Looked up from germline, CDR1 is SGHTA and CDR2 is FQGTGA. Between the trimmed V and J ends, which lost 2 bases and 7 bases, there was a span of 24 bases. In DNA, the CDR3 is TGTGCCAGCAGCTTAGGGCTGGGGCAGGTGGCCTACAATGAGCAGTACTTC. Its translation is CASSLGLGQVAYNEQYF.

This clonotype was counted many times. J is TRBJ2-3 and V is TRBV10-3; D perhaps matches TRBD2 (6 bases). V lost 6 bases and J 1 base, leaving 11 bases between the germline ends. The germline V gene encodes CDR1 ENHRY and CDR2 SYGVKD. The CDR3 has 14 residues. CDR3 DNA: TGTGCCATCAGGCAAGCGGGTCGCACAGATACGCAGTATTTT. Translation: CAIRQAGRTDTQYF.

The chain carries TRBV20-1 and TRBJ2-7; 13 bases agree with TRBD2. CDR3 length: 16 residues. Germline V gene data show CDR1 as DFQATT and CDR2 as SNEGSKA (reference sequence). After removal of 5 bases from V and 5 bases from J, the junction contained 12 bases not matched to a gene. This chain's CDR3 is CSAGPGTSGMGNEQYF. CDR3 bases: TGCAGTGCTGGACCAGGGACTAGCGGGATGGGTAACGAGCAGTACTTC.

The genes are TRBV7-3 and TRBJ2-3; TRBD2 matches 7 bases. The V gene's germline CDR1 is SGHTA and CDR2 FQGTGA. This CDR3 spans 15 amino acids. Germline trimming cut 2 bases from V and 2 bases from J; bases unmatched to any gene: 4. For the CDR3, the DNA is TGTGCCAGCAGCTTAGGCGGGGGAGCCACAGATACGCAGTATTTT. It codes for CASSLGGGATDTQYF. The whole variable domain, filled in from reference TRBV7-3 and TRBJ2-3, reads GAGVSQTPSNKVTEKGKYVELRCDPISGHTALYWYRQSLGQGPEFLIYFQGTGAADDSGLPNDRFFAVRPEGSVSTLKIQRTERGDSAVYLCASSLGGGATDTQYFGPGTRLTVL.

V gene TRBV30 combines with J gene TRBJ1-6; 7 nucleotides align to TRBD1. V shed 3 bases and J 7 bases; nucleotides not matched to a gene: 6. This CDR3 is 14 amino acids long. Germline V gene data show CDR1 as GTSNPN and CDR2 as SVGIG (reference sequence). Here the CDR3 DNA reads TGTGCCTGGAGAGCTGACAGGGAAAATTCACCCCTCCACTTT. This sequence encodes CAWRADRENSPLHF. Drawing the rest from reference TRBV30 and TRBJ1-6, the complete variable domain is SQTIHQWPATLVQPVGSPLSLECTVEGTSNPNLYWYRQAAGRGLQLLFYSVGIGQISSEVPQNLSASRPQDRQFILSSKKLLLSDSGFYLCAWRADRENSPLHFGNGTRLTVT.

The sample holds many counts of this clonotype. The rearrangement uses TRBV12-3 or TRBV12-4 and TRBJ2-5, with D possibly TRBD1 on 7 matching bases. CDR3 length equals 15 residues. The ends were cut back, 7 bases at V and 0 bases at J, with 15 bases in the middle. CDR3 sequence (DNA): TGTGCCAGCAACACAGGGGCGGGGTACCAAGAGACCCAGTACTTC. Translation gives CASNTGAGYQETQYF.

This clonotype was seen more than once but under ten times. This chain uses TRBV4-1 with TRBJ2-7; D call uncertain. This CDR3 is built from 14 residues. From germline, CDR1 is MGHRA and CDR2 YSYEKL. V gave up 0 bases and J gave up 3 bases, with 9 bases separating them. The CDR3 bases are TGCGCCAGCAGCCAAGAATGGATATTCTACGAGCAGTACTTC. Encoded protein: CASSQEWIFYEQYF.

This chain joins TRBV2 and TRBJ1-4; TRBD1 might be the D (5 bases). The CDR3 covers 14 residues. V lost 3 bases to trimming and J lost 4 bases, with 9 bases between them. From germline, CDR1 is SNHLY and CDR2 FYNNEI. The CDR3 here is CASSEGGGNEKLFF. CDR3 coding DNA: TGTGCCAGCAGTGAGGGGGGTGGTAATGAAAAACTGTTTTTT.

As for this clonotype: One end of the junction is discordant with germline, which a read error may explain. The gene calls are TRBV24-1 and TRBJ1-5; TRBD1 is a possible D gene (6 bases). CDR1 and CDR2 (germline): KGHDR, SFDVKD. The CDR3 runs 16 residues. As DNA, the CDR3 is TGTGCCACCAGTGACCCGGGGGGGGGCGGGAATCGGCCCCAGCATTTT. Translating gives CATSDPGGGGNRPQHF.

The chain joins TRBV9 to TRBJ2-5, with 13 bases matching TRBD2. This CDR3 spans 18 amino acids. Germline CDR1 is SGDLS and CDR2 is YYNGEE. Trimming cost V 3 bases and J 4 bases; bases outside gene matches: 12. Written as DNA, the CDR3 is TGTGCCAGCAGCGGCGACCTTGGGACTAGCGGGGAACGAGAGACCCAGTACTTC. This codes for CASSGDLGTSGERETQYF.

In nucleotides, the CDR3 is TGTGCCACCAGCAGTTGGCGAGGCGGGGAGACCCAGTACTTC. As protein: CATSSWRGGETQYF. The rearrangement uses TRBV15 and TRBJ2-5; tentative D call: TRBD2 (5 bases). Germline loops: CDR1 LNHNV, CDR2 YYDKDF (reference sequence). CDR3 size: 14 residues. The V end was cut by 3 bases, the J end by 5 bases, with 13 bases between.

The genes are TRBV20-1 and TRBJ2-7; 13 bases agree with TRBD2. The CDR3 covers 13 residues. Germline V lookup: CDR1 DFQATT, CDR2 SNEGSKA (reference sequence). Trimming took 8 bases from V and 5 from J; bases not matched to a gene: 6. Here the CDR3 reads CSPGTSGINEQYF. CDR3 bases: TGCAGTCCCGGGACTAGCGGGATCAACGAGCAGTACTTC.

DNA for the CDR3: TGCGCCAGCAGGGGGACAGGGATCGAGCAGTACTTC. Amino acid sequence: CASRGTGIEQYF. The chain couples TRBV10-2 to TRBJ2-7, with 9 nucleotides matching TRBD1. The germline gives CDR1 WSHSY, CDR2 SAAADI. The V and J ends lost 6 bases and 6 bases, in that order; junction bases with no gene match: 3. This CDR3 region has 12 residues.

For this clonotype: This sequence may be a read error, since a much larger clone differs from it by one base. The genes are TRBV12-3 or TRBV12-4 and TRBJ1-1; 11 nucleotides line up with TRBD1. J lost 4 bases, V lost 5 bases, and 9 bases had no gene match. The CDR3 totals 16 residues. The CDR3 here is CASSQGTGGVGTEAFF. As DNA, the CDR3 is TGTGCCAGCAGTCAGGGGACAGGGGGGGTCGGCACTGAAGCTTTCTTT.

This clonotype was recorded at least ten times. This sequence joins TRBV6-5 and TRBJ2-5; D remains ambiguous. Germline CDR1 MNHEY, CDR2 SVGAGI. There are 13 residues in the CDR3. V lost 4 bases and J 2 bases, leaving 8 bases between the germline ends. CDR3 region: CASSLNGQETQYF. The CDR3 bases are TGTGCCAGCAGTTTGAATGGACAAGAGACCCAGTACTTC.

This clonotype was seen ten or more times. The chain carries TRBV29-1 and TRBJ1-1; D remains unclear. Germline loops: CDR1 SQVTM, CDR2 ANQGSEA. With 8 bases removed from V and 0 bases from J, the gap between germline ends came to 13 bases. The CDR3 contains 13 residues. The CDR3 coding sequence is TGCAGCATTCGAAGGACGGTGAACACTGAAGCTTTCTTT. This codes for CSIRRTVNTEAFF.

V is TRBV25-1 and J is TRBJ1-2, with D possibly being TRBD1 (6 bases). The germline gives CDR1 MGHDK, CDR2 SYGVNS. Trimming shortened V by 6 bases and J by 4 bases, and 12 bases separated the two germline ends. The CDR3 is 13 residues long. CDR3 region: CASRTAGAYGYTF. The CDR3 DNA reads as TGTGCCAGCAGAACGGCGGGGGCCTATGGCTACACCTTC.

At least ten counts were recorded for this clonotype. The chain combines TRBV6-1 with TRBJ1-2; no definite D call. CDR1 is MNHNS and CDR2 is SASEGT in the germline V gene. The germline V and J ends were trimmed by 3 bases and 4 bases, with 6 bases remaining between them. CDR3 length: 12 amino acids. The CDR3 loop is CASSDTRYGYTF. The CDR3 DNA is TGTGCCAGCAGTGATACGCGCTATGGCTACACCTTC.

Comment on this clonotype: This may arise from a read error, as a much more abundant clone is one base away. The CDR3 sequence: CATGDFSGEAFF. In DNA, the CDR3 is TGTGCCACCGGTGATTTTTCGGGGGAAGCTTTCTTT. The chain links TRBV24-1 to TRBJ1-1; no definite D call. This CDR3 is 12 amino acids long. Per the germline V gene, CDR1 is KGHDR and CDR2 is SFDVKD.

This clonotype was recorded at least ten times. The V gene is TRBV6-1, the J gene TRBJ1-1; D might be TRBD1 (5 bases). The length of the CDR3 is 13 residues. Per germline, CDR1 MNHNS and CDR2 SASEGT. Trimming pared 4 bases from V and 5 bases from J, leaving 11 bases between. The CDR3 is CASSVGRVTEAFF. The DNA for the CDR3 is TGTGCCAGCAGTGTGGGCAGGGTAACTGAAGCTTTCTTT.

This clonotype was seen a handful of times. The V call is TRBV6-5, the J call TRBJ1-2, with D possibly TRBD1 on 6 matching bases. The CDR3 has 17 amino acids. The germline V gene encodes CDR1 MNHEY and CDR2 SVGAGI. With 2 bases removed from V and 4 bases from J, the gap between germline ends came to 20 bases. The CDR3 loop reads CASSYAGFGGRGYGYTF. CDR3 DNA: TGTGCCAGCAGTTACGCCGGTTTCGGGGGGCGAGGCTATGGCTACACCTTC.

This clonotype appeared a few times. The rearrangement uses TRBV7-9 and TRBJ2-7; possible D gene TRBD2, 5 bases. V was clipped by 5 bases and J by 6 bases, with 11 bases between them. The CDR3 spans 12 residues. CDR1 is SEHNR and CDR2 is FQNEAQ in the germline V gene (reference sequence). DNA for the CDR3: TGTGCCAGCAGCCAAAGACTATTCGAGCAGTACTTC. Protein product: CASSQRLFEQYF.

The CDR3 DNA is TGTGCCAGCAGCTTAATGAGTTCCTACAATGAGCAGTTCTTC. Protein product: CASSLMSSYNEQFF. This chain links TRBV7-6 with TRBJ2-5; D gene uncertain. The J call could be wrong; TRBJ2-1 is a better fit for the DNA end. This CDR3 is 14 amino acids long. Germline V gene sequence: CDR1 SGHVS, CDR2 FNYEAQ.

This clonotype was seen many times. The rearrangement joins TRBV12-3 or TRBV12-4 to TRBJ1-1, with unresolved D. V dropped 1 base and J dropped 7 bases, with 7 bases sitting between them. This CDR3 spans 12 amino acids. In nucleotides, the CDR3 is TGTGCCAGCAGTTTAGTTAAGGATGAAGCTTTCTTT. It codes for CASSLVKDEAFF.